This record concerns one TCR beta chain sequence. As yet, its antigen is unknown. The sample originates from a study of OX40 agonist ivuxolimab in advanced cancers. Overall study context: Ivuxolimab, which is an agonistic anti-OX40 (CD134) antibody, was administered to the patients. Study-level points and caveats: At 0.1 to 3.0 mg/kg, clonal expansion of CD4+ and CD8+ blood T cells had occurred by week 6.

The CDR3 spans 14 residues. The germline V gene has CDR1 SEHNR and CDR2 FQNEAQ (reference sequence). J lost 3 bases, V lost 1 base, and 2 bases had no gene match. Profiling relied on immunoSEQ multiplex PCR, and the TCRdb table lists in-frame clones only, not all of them. The data hold tens of thousands of clones, with 85% to 90% observed a single time. This chain uses TRBV7-9 with TRBJ2-7; 8 nucleotides agree with TRBD1. The specimen was CD4+ or CD8+ T cells sorted from blood, collected in a trial of the OX40 agonist ivuxolimab. The source is an adult with an advanced solid tumor such as melanoma, head and neck, liver or kidney cancer. The CDR3 loop is CASSLVTGDYEQYF. In DNA, the CDR3 is TGTGCCAGCAGCTTAGTGACAGGGGACTACGAGCAGTACTTC.